The TCR beta chain under discussion was sequenced for a study of blood T cells in healthy people across ages. A second PCR, run for roughly 7 to 12 cycles, used a sample-barcoded 5' primer plus a J-beta primer mix. TCRdb analysed the 5' RACE reads with MiXCR anew, one entry per CDR3 protein. The table lists 750,000 to 850,000 distinct CDR3 sequences, approximately 25% of them singletons. Trimming pared 5 bases from V and 8 bases from J, leaving 9 bases between. This CDR3 has 12 amino acids. From germline, CDR1 is KGHSH and CDR2 LQKENI. These sequences were also reported in another study, on T cells of mothers and their children. This second study says: Within related and unrelated pairs, thymic selection shapes TCR recombination output in a similar way.

This sequence was found in a boy younger than 18 in good health. The chain has TRBV18 and TRBJ1-4; no clear D gene. Material: blood. This CDR3 reads CASSWGVEKLFF. The CDR3 bases are TGTGCCAGCTCATGGGGAGTCGAAAAACTGTTTTTT.